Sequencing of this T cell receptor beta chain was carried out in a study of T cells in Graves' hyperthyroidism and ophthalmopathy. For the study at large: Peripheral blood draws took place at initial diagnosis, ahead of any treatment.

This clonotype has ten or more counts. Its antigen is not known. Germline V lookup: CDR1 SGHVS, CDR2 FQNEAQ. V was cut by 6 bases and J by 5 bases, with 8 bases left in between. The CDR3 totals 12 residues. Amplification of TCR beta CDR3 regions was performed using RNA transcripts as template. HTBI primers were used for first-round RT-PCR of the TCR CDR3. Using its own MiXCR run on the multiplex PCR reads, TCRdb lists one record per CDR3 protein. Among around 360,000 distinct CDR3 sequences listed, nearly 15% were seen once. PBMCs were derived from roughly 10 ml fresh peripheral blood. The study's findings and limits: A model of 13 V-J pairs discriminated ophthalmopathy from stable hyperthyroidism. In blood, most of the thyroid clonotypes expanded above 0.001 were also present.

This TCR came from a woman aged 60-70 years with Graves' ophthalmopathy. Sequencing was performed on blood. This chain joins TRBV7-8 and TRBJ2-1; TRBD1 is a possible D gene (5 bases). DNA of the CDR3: TGTGCCAGCAGACGGACAAACAATGAGCAGTTCTTC. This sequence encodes CASRRTNNEQFF. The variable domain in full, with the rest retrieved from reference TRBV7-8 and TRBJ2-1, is GAGVSQSPRYKVAKRGQDVALRCDPISGHVSLFWYQQALGQGPEFLTYFQNEAQLDKSGLPSDRFFAERPEGSVSTLKIQRTQQEDSAVYLCASRRTNNEQFFGPGTRLTVL.